The next 28 T cell receptor beta chains were all read from a single sample in a study of shared clonotypes between healthy human individuals. Clones were sequenced by immunoSEQ multiplex PCR, and TCRdb holds only the in-frame ones, with some missing. The table has nearly 1,000,000 clones, around 80% seen once; the top ten hold about 1.5%. Source material: memory CD4+ T cells sorted from blood. The subset denotes: CD45RA-negative fraction. All receptors derive from a man between 18 and 29 years old in good health.

The rearrangement joins TRBV5-6 to TRBJ1-4; possible D gene TRBD1, 5 bases. Per germline, CDR1 SGHDT and CDR2 YYEEEE. Trimming left V 2 bases short and J 8 bases short, with 13 bases between. The CDR3 has 14 residues. CDR3 coding DNA: TGTGCCAGCAGCTTATTCGGGGACCGGGAAAAACTGTTTTTT. Its protein product is CASSLFGDREKLFF. Full variable domain (rest looked up from reference TRBV5-6 and TRBJ1-4): DAGVTQSPTHLIKTRGQQVTLRCSPKSGHDTVSWYQQALGQGPQFIFQYYEEEERQRGNFPDRFSGHQFPNYSSELNVNALLLGDSALYLCASSLFGDREKLFFGSGTQLSVL.

DNA for the CDR3: TGTGCCTGGAGTGTAGGGTGGAGCCCCACTGAAGCTTTCTTT. It codes for CAWSVGWSPTEAFF. The rearrangement links TRBV30 to TRBJ1-1; no firm D call. This CDR3 is built from 14 residues. Germline CDR1 GTSNPN, CDR2 SVGIG (reference sequence). V was pared by 0 bases and J by 4 bases, with 12 bases between.

This clone was recorded a few times. A read error may account for a junction end that differs from germline. The chain recombines TRBV7-2 with TRBJ2-1; possible D gene TRBD2, 5 bases. The CDR3 has 14 amino acids. The germline CDR1 and CDR2 sequences are SGHTA and FQGNSA. CDR3 in DNA: TGTGCCAGCACCTTAACGGGGTCAAACAATGAGCAGTTCTTC. Encoded protein: CASTLTGSNNEQFF.

The chain links TRBV5-8 to TRBJ2-5, with TRBD2 identical over 11 bases. This CDR3 region has 16 residues. Germline V gives CDR1 SGHTS, CDR2 YDEGEE. The V and J ends lost 3 bases and 5 bases, in that order; junction bases with no gene match: 9. The CDR3 nucleotides are TGTGCCAGCAGCTGGTTAGCGGGGGGGCCCGGGGAGACCCAGTACTTC. It translates to CASSWLAGGPGETQYF. Full variable domain (outside the CDR3, taken from reference TRBV5-8 and TRBJ2-5): EAGVTQSPTHLIKTRGQQATLRCSPISGHTSVYWYQQALGLGLQFLLWYDEGEERNRGNFPPRFSGRQFPNYSSELNVNALELEDSALYLCASSWLAGGPGETQYFGPGTRLLVL.

CDR3: CASTLLRNTGELFF. CDR3 nucleotides: TGTGCCAGCACCCTGTTACGGAACACCGGGGAGCTGTTTTTT. The chain joins TRBV2 to TRBJ2-2; no definite D call. The CDR3 totals 14 residues. Trimming took 7 bases from V and 1 from J, leaving 10 bases between them. Germline CDR1 is SNHLY and CDR2 is FYNNEI.

The genes are TRBV9 and TRBJ2-3; 12 nucleotides agree with TRBD2. This CDR3 is 17 amino acids long. Losses at the gene ends were 0 bases for V and 2 bases for J; bases not matched to a gene: 4. Germline V gene sequence: CDR1 SGDLS, CDR2 YYNGEE. In nucleotides, the CDR3 is TGTGCCAGCAGCGTAGGCCTAGCGGGGGGGGTCACAGATACGCAGTATTTT. Translating gives CASSVGLAGGVTDTQYF.

Worth noting for this clone: The sample holds other DNA sequences that translate to the same CDR3. The genes are TRBV18 and TRBJ2-7; D is unresolved. Trimming shortened V by 0 bases and J by 0 bases, and 6 bases separated the two germline ends. The germline V gene has CDR1 KGHSH and CDR2 LQKENI. The CDR3 has 14 amino acids. CDR3: CASSPPGTSYEQYF. The CDR3 nucleotides are TGTGCCAGCTCACCACCGGGCACCTCCTACGAGCAGTACTTC.

This clone was observed a handful of times. The chain recombines TRBV16 with TRBJ1-2, with D tentatively TRBD1 (5 bases). V lost 1 base and J lost 4, with 10 bases in between. This CDR3 region has 14 residues. From germline, CDR1 is KGHSY and CDR2 FQNENV. The CDR3 is CASSQFAGSYGYTF. The DNA for the CDR3 is TGTGCCAGCAGCCAATTCGCAGGGAGCTATGGCTACACCTTC. The full variable domain, rest sourced from reference TRBV16 and TRBJ1-2, is GEEVAQTPKHLVRGEGQKAKLYCAPIKGHSYVFWYQQVLKNEFKFLISFQNENVFDETGMPKERFSAKCLPNSPCSLEIQATKLEDSAVYFCASSQFAGSYGYTFGSGTRLTVV.

This clone was seen a single time. The chain recombines TRBV5-1 with TRBJ2-3, with D possibly TRBD2 on 5 matching bases. The germline CDR1 and CDR2 sequences are SGHRS and YFSETQ. CDR3 length: 16 residues. Trimming pared 0 bases from V and 1 base from J, leaving 12 bases between. The CDR3 coding sequence is TGCGCCAGCAGCTTGGAACGGGATTGGGGCACAGATACGCAGTATTTT. This translates into CASSLERDWGTDTQYF.

The V and J genes are TRBV11-1 and TRBJ1-6; 8 bases fit TRBD1. CDR1 is SGHAT and CDR2 is FQDESV in the germline V gene (reference sequence). The CDR3 loop spans 18 amino acids. Germline trimming cut 0 bases from V and 3 bases from J; bases unmatched to any gene: 7. The DNA of the CDR3 is TGTGCCAGCAGCTTAGCCGGACAGGGAAGGAGCTATAATTCACCCCTCCACTTT. Translating it yields CASSLAGQGRSYNSPLHF.

The CDR3 coding sequence is TGCGCCAGCAGCCAAGATGAGCGGGAGGGCCGAAATGAGCAGTTCTTC. Encoded protein: CASSQDEREGRNEQFF. This chain connects TRBV4-1 to TRBJ2-1; 10 bases align to TRBD2. Germline trimming cut 0 bases from V and 7 bases from J; bases unmatched to any gene: 6. The CDR3 is 16 amino acids. Germline V gives CDR1 MGHRA, CDR2 YSYEKL.

This sequence joins TRBV28 and TRBJ1-3; TRBD1 matches at 8 bases. The CDR3 is 14 amino acids. Germline V CDR1 and CDR2: MDHEN, SYDVKM. V was clipped by 8 bases and J by 3 bases; unmatched bases: 6. CDR3 in DNA: TGTGCCAGCCTTTCCACAGGGGGTGGAAACACCATATATTTT. Residues: CASLSTGGGNTIYF.

The chain uses TRBV6-1 and TRBJ2-1, with a weak D call TRBD2 (5 bases). The CDR3 sequence is 15 residues long. Trimming took off 1 base at V and 0 bases at J, with 7 bases between the two ends. CDR1 and CDR2 from the germline V gene are MNHNS and SASEGT. The CDR3 here is CASSEGRSSYNEQFF. The DNA for the CDR3 is TGTGCCAGCAGTGAAGGGAGGAGCTCCTACAATGAGCAGTTCTTC.

V is TRBV30 and J is TRBJ2-1; 11 bases fit TRBD2. This CDR3 has 13 amino acids. The germline gives CDR1 GTSNPN, CDR2 SVGIG (reference sequence). With 6 bases clipped from V and 12 bases from J, the junction kept 10 bases outside the gene matches. The CDR3 sequence is CACRLAGRQGQFF. The CDR3 coding sequence is TGTGCCTGCCGACTAGCGGGGCGCCAGGGGCAGTTCTTC.

The rearrangement joins TRBV6-1 to TRBJ2-7, with D maybe TRBD1 (6 bases). CDR3 length: 13 residues. Trimming pared 5 bases from V and 3 bases from J, leaving 11 bases between. CDR1 and CDR2 (germline): MNHNS, SASEGT. DNA of the CDR3: TGTGCCAGCAGTCATACAGGGCTCTACGAGCAGTACTTC. Its protein product is CASSHTGLYEQYF.

The J gene is TRBJ1-6, the V gene TRBV27; possible D gene TRBD1, 6 bases. Germline V lookup: CDR1 MNHEY, CDR2 SMNVEV (reference sequence). There are 15 residues in the CDR3. V was clipped by 7 bases and J by 6 bases, with 16 bases between them. CDR3 nucleotide sequence: TGTGCCAGCACCCCAGGGGTCTGGGGTAATTCACCCCTCCACTTT. Translated: CASTPGVWGNSPLHF.

Comment on this clone: Other nucleotide sequences in the sample specify the same CDR3. The CDR3 coding sequence is TGTGCCAGCAGCTTACAGACCGGCTACTACGAGCAGTACTTC. The encoded protein is CASSLQTGYYEQYF. The rearrangement links TRBV7-2 to TRBJ2-7; D gene ambiguous. The germline CDR1 and CDR2 sequences are SGHTA and FQGNSA. V lost 2 bases and J lost 3, with 11 bases in between. This CDR3 contains 14 residues.

Here the CDR3 reads CSVQDRANQPQHF. Here the CDR3 DNA reads TGCAGCGTTCAGGACAGGGCGAATCAGCCCCAGCATTTT. The chain employs TRBV29-1 and TRBJ1-5; 8 bases line up with TRBD1. This CDR3 is built from 13 residues. CDR1 SQVTM and CDR2 ANQGSEA come from the germline V gene. The V and J ends lost 5 bases and 4 bases, in that order; junction bases with no gene match: 4.

The chain recombines TRBV5-1 with TRBJ2-1, with TRBD1 identical over 9 bases. Germline CDR1 is SGHRS and CDR2 is YFSETQ. V gave up 3 bases and J gave up 10 bases; unmatched junction bases: 8. The CDR3 is 14 residues long. The CDR3 protein is CASSSFRDREEQFF. CDR3 DNA sequence: TGCGCCAGCAGCTCATTCCGGGACAGGGAGGAGCAGTTCTTC.

V and J are TRBV7-2 and TRBJ2-7; D unclear. V lost 5 bases, J lost 6 bases, and 11 bases lay in between. This CDR3 comprises 12 residues. CDR1 is SGHTA and CDR2 is FQGNSA in the germline V gene. CDR3 sequence reads: CASSPSTGEQYF. The CDR3 coding sequence is TGTGCCAGCAGCCCCTCCACGGGCGAGCAGTACTTC. Using reference TRBV7-2 and TRBJ2-7 for the parts outside the CDR3, the full variable domain is GAGVSQSPSNKVTEKGKDVELRCDPISGHTALYWYRQSLGQGLEFLIYFQGNSAPDKSGLPSDRFSAERTGGSVSTLTIQRTQQEDSAVYLCASSPSTGEQYFGPGTRLTVT.

This rearrangement joins TRBV10-3 to TRBJ2-2, with D perhaps TRBD1 or TRBD2 (6 bases each). CDR1 is ENHRY and CDR2 is SYGVKD in the germline V gene. V dropped 5 bases and J dropped 6 bases, with 19 bases sitting between them. The CDR3 has 16 residues. The CDR3: CAISYSPGADSGELFF. The DNA of the CDR3 is TGTGCCATCAGTTATTCCCCGGGGGCGGACTCCGGGGAGCTGTTTTTT.

The CDR3 is CASSLRGGSYNSPLHF. CDR3 DNA: TGTGCCAGCAGTTTAAGGGGGGGCTCCTATAATTCACCCCTCCACTTT. V and J are TRBV28 and TRBJ1-6; D might be TRBD1 (6 bases). The CDR3 runs 16 residues. Germline loops: CDR1 MDHEN, CDR2 SYDVKM. V lost 2 bases to trimming and J lost 0 bases, with 8 bases between them.

This chain connects TRBV2 to TRBJ2-7, with TRBD2 as a possible D gene (6 bases). This CDR3 has 13 residues. V lost 7 bases and J 0 bases, leaving 10 bases between the germline ends. Germline loops: CDR1 SNHLY, CDR2 FYNNEI. The CDR3 protein is CASKVSGSYEQYF. The CDR3 nucleotides are TGTGCCAGCAAGGTTAGCGGCTCCTACGAGCAGTACTTC. Full variable domain (remainder filled in from reference TRBV2 and TRBJ2-7): EPEVTQTPSHQVTQMGQEVILRCVPISNHLYFYWYRQILGQKVEFLVSFYNNEISEKSEIFDDQFSVERPDGSNFTLKIRSTKLEDSAMYFCASKVSGSYEQYFGPGTRLTVT.

The CDR3 is CASSPPEVTGELFF. The CDR3 coding sequence is TGTGCCAGCTCACCACCTGAGGTCACCGGGGAGCTGTTTTTT. V gene TRBV18 combines with J gene TRBJ2-2; D uncertain. The CDR3 runs 14 residues. Germline V gene data show CDR1 as KGHSH and CDR2 as LQKENI. Trimming removed 0 bases from V and 4 bases from J, with 6 bases in between.

The CDR3 protein is CASSLVDRGDNEQFF. The CDR3 DNA follows: TGTGCCAGCAGCTTGGTTGACAGGGGAGACAATGAGCAGTTCTTC. The rearrangement uses TRBV5-4 and TRBJ2-1; 8 nucleotides agree with TRBD1. The CDR3 length is 15 residues. Losses at the gene ends were 0 bases for V and 5 bases for J; bases not matched to a gene: 4. Germline CDR1 SGHNT, CDR2 YYREEE (reference sequence). The full variable domain, in which reference TRBV5-4 and TRBJ2-1 provide the parts outside the CDR3, is ETGVTQSPTHLIKTRGQQVTLRCSSQSGHNTVSWYQQALGQGPQFIFQYYREEENGRGNFPPRFSGLQFPNYSSELNVNALELDDSALYLCASSLVDRGDNEQFFGPGTRLTVL.

Note on this clone: At one end, the junction sequence differs from germline, possibly due to a read error. The chain joins TRBV5-5 to TRBJ1-2; 10 positions match TRBD1. The germline V gene has CDR1 SGHKS and CDR2 YYEKEE (reference sequence). The CDR3 covers 14 residues. The CDR3 sequence: CASSWGQGIYDYTF. In DNA form, the CDR3 reads TGTGCCAGCAGCTGGGGACAGGGGATCTATGACTACACCTTC.

A word on this clone: Other DNA sequences in the sample encode the same CDR3. The CDR3 loop is CSVGAGTEAFF. The CDR3 DNA reads as TGCAGCGTTGGGGCAGGGACTGAAGCTTTCTTT. The chain combines TRBV29-1 with TRBJ1-1; maybe TRBD1 (5 bases). Germline-derived CDR1 and CDR2 are SQVTM and ANQGSEA. There are 11 residues in the CDR3. The V and J ends lost 4 bases and 5 bases respectively, with 8 bases between them.

The gene calls are TRBV30 and TRBJ1-5, with 7 bases lining up with TRBD1. CDR3 length equals 16 residues. The V gene's germline CDR1 is GTSNPN and CDR2 SVGIG (reference sequence). V gave up 2 bases and J gave up 7 bases; unmatched junction bases: 14. The CDR3 region is CAWSPRRDRGIQPQHF. The CDR3 DNA sequence: TGTGCCTGGAGTCCGCGACGGGACAGAGGAATCCAGCCCCAGCATTTT.